Following are 14 T cell receptor beta chains from one sample sequenced in a study of blood T cell repertoires in COVID-19. Profiled with immunoSEQ multiplex PCR; TCRdb holds only in-frame clones, not every one. The sample records 250,000 to 350,000 clones, around 88% being singletons. The source material was peripheral blood. These receptors were taken from a woman in her forties or fifties with acute or convalescent COVID-19.

The V call is TRBV18, the J call TRBJ2-1, with 10 positions matching TRBD2. The CDR3 has 17 residues. Germline assignment: CDR1 KGHSH and CDR2 LQKENI. The trim removed 1 base at V and 4 bases at J, leaving 7 bases unmatched. The CDR3 loop reads CASSPLAGGPPYNEQFF. In nucleotides, the CDR3 is TGTGCCAGCTCACCACTAGCGGGAGGCCCTCCGTACAATGAGCAGTTCTTC.

This chain joins TRBV5-6 and TRBJ1-4; D is ambiguous. This CDR3 contains 14 residues. Trimming pared 4 bases from V and 4 bases from J, leaving 11 bases between. Germline assignment: CDR1 SGHDT and CDR2 YYEEEE. As DNA, the CDR3 is TGTGCCAGCAGCCCTCCGGGGTTTAATGAAAAACTGTTTTTT. Its protein product is CASSPPGFNEKLFF.

The chain links TRBV24-1 to TRBJ1-5, with D unresolved. The V end was cut by 7 bases, the J end by 9 bases, with 15 bases between. This CDR3 spans 13 amino acids. Germline CDR1 and CDR2: KGHDR and SFDVKD. The DNA of the CDR3 is TGTGCCACCAGCGATAGAGACTTTCGGCCCCAGCATTTT. Protein: CATSDRDFRPQHF.

This clone was counted once. The chain carries TRBV11-1 and TRBJ1-6; D not certain. Germline CDR1 and CDR2: SGHAT and FQDESV (reference sequence). V was trimmed by 5 bases and J by 0 bases, leaving 5 bases between them. The CDR3 consists of 14 residues. The CDR3 here is CASSHSSYNSPLHF. The CDR3 DNA reads TGTGCCAGCAGCCATAGCTCCTATAATTCACCCCTCCACTTT. The full variable domain, in which reference TRBV11-1 and TRBJ1-6 provide the parts outside the CDR3, is EAEVAQSPRYKITEKSQAVAFWCDPISGHATLYWYRQILGQGPELLVQFQDESVVDDSQLPKDRFSAERLKGVDSTLKIQPAELGDSAMYLCASSHSSYNSPLHFGNGTRLTVT.

The rearrangement links TRBV7-9 to TRBJ2-7; D call uncertain. The CDR3 length is 14 residues. Germline lookup yields CDR1 SEHNR and CDR2 FQNEAQ (reference sequence). The V end was cut by 2 bases, the J end by 6 bases, with 14 bases between. The CDR3 reads CASSLHSRLSEQYF. The CDR3, as DNA: TGTGCCAGCAGCTTACATAGCCGCCTTTCCGAGCAGTACTTC. Combining the CDR3 with reference TRBV7-9 and TRBJ2-7 gives the whole variable domain DTGVSQNPRHKITKRGQNVTFRCDPISEHNRLYWYRQTLGQGPEFLTYFQNEAQLEKSRLLSDRFSAERPKGSFSTLEIQRTEQGDSAMYLCASSLHSRLSEQYFGPGTRLTVT.

The genes are TRBV7-9 and TRBJ1-1; TRBD1 might be the D (5 bases). V was trimmed by 3 bases and J by 7 bases, leaving 12 bases between them. The CDR3 spans 13 residues. The germline gives CDR1 SEHNR, CDR2 FQNEAQ (reference sequence). Here the CDR3 DNA reads TGTGCCAGCAGCTTCATGGGGCTAGGTGAAGCTTTCTTT. This codes for CASSFMGLGEAFF.

The chain joins TRBV7-3 to TRBJ2-3; possibly TRBD1 for D (5 bases). The CDR3 runs to 14 residues. Trimming stripped 0 bases from V and 5 bases from J, with 9 bases between. Germline V lookup: CDR1 SGHTA, CDR2 FQGTGA. The CDR3 bases are TGTGCCAGCAGCTTAACTGGGGCGAAAGATACGCAGTATTTT. The encoded protein is CASSLTGAKDTQYF. Looking up the rest from reference TRBV7-3 and TRBJ2-3 gives the full variable domain: GAGVSQTPSNKVTEKGKYVELRCDPISGHTALYWYRQSLGQGPEFLIYFQGTGAADDSGLPNDRFFAVRPEGSVSTLKIQRTERGDSAVYLCASSLTGAKDTQYFGPGTRLTVL.

This chain uses TRBV19 with TRBJ1-4; 8 nucleotides agree with TRBD1. V was pared by 6 bases and J by 8 bases, with 8 bases of the junction left unmatched. The germline gives CDR1 LNHDA, CDR2 SQIVND (reference sequence). CDR3 size: 14 residues. CDR3 sequence (DNA): TGTGCCAGTAGCCGCCAGGGGGCAGTAGAAAAACTGTTTTTT. This sequence encodes CASSRQGAVEKLFF.

The V call is TRBV7-9, the J call TRBJ1-1; a possible D gene is TRBD1 (5 bases). The CDR3 spans 15 residues. CDR1 is SEHNR and CDR2 is FQNEAQ in the germline V gene (reference sequence). Trimming cost V 1 base and J 6 bases, with 15 bases left between them. The chain's CDR3 is CASSLVPRGEAEAFF. The CDR3 nucleotides are TGTGCCAGCAGCTTAGTCCCGAGAGGGGAGGCTGAAGCTTTCTTT.

The chain uses TRBV6-5 and TRBJ1-1; D is possibly TRBD1 (6 bases). The CDR3 runs to 11 residues. Per the germline V gene, CDR1 is MNHEY and CDR2 is SVGAGI. Trimming cost V 6 bases and J 8 bases, with 10 bases left between them. CDR3 sequence: CASRRQGEAFF. The CDR3, as DNA: TGTGCCAGCAGGCGCCAGGGGGAAGCTTTCTTT.

The CDR3 protein is CASSYSSIQPQHF. DNA of the CDR3: TGTGCCAGCAGTTACTCCAGTATTCAGCCCCAGCATTTT. The chain uses TRBV6-2 or TRBV6-3 and TRBJ1-5; D uncertain. V lost 0 bases to trimming and J lost 6 bases, with 6 bases between them. Germline V gene sequence: CDR1 MNHEY, CDR2 SVGEGT. The CDR3 contains 13 residues.

The chain combines TRBV6-5 with TRBJ1-2; 7 nucleotides align to TRBD1. With 5 bases clipped from V and 7 bases from J, the junction kept 10 bases outside the gene matches. The CDR3 length is 14 residues. Germline V lookup: CDR1 MNHEY, CDR2 SVGAGI. CDR3 amino acids: CASSLSQGRGGYTF. The CDR3 coding sequence is TGTGCCAGCAGTCTATCACAGGGGAGAGGTGGCTACACCTTC.

This clone came up once. The V and J genes are TRBV30 and TRBJ1-2, with D tentatively TRBD1 (6 bases). The length of the CDR3 is 13 residues. V was shortened by 4 bases and J by 4 bases, with 13 bases between the two germline ends. Looked up from germline, CDR1 is GTSNPN and CDR2 is SVGIG (reference sequence). The CDR3 here is CAWTPSGVYGYTF. The CDR3 coding sequence is TGTGCCTGGACCCCTTCAGGGGTCTATGGCTACACCTTC.

This clone was detected a few times. The CDR3 reads CAWRRDSHEKLFF. In DNA form, the CDR3 reads TGTGCCTGGAGACGGGACAGCCATGAAAAACTGTTTTTT. The chain joins TRBV30 to TRBJ1-4, with 7 nucleotides matching TRBD1. There are 13 residues in the CDR3. The germline V gene has CDR1 GTSNPN and CDR2 SVGIG (reference sequence). V dropped 3 bases and J dropped 6; count of bases not matched to a gene: 4.